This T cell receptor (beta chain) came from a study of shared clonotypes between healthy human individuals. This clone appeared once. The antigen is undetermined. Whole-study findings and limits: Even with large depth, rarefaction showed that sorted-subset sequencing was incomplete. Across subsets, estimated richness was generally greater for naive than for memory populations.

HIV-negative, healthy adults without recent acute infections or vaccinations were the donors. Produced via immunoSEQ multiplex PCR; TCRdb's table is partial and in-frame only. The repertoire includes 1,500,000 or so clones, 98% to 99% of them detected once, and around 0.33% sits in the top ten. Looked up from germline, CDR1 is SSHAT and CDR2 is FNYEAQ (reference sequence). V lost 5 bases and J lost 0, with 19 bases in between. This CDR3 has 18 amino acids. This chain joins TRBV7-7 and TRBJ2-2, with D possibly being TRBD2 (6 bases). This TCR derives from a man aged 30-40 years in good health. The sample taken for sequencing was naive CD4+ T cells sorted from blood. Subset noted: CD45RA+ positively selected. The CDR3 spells CASSPIRAGPTNTGELFF. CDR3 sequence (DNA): TGTGCCAGCAGCCCAATCCGGGCGGGGCCCACGAACACCGGGGAGCTGTTTTTT.